This entry lists 18 T cell receptor beta chains sequenced from one sample in a study of T cell responses to AZD1222 COVID-19 vaccine. Profiled with immunoSEQ multiplex PCR; TCRdb holds only in-frame clones, not every one. The table shows about 120,000 clones, with about 93% occurring only once. Specimen: peripheral blood, collected 28 days after the second AZD1222 dose. These receptors were obtained from an adult who received the AZD1222 COVID-19 vaccine.

The V call is TRBV7-2, the J call TRBJ1-4; 8 bases agree with TRBD1. Per the germline V gene, CDR1 is SGHTA and CDR2 is FQGNSA. The CDR3 length is 16 residues. The trim removed 5 bases at V and 8 bases at J, leaving 13 bases unmatched. This CDR3 reads CASSRTGQGGREKLFF. Written as DNA, the CDR3 is TGTGCCAGCAGCCGCACCGGACAGGGTGGACGAGAAAAACTGTTTTTT.

This chain joins TRBV7-2 and TRBJ2-7; D is unclear. Trimming pared 1 base from V and 4 bases from J, leaving 11 bases between. Germline CDR1 is SGHTA and CDR2 is FQGNSA. The CDR3 extends over 14 amino acids. CDR3 DNA: TGTGCCAGCAGCTTAGAAATATCCAAATACGAGCAGTACTTC. This encodes CASSLEISKYEQYF.

This clone was found once. The genes are TRBV27 and TRBJ2-2, with TRBD1 identical over 8 bases. The germline CDR1 and CDR2 sequences are MNHEY and SMNVEV (reference sequence). The CDR3 extends over 16 amino acids. V lost 2 bases to trimming and J lost 4 bases; unmatched junction nucleotides: 6. CDR3 loop: CASSLIRGQVTGELFF. The CDR3 DNA reads as TGTGCCAGCAGTTTAATCAGGGGGCAGGTCACCGGGGAGCTGTTTTTT.

The chain combines TRBV29-1 with TRBJ1-2, with 7 nucleotides matching TRBD1. With 0 bases clipped from V and 3 bases from J, the junction kept 7 bases outside the gene matches. The CDR3 sequence is 15 residues long. CDR1 and CDR2 from the germline V gene are SQVTM and ANQGSEA. The CDR3 nucleotides are TGCAGCGTTGAAGATCAGGGGGTTCACGACTATGGCTACACCTTC. Amino acids: CSVEDQGVHDYGYTF.

The chain has TRBV5-1 and TRBJ2-1; possibly TRBD1 or TRBD2 for D (6 bases each). The CDR3 is 14 amino acids. The germline V and J ends were trimmed by 4 bases and 8 bases, with 16 bases remaining between them. Germline CDR1 reads SGHRS; CDR2 reads YFSETQ. The CDR3 protein is CASSMFRGGDEQFF. CDR3 in DNA: TGCGCCAGCAGCATGTTCAGGGGCGGGGATGAGCAGTTCTTC.

The table lists this clone with a count of one. The rearrangement uses TRBV28 and TRBJ1-2, with 8 bases that match TRBD1. The V gene's germline CDR1 is MDHEN and CDR2 SYDVKM. With 4 bases clipped from V and 5 bases from J, the junction kept 6 bases outside the gene matches. The CDR3 extends over 14 amino acids. The CDR3 DNA reads as TGTGCCAGCAGTTCCCGGACAGGGAGGTATGGCTACACCTTC. The encoded protein is CASSSRTGRYGYTF.

V gene TRBV6-5 combines with J gene TRBJ1-1, with D unclear. This CDR3 region has 13 residues. The V and J ends lost 6 bases and 3 bases respectively, with 11 bases between them. Germline-derived CDR1 and CDR2 are MNHEY and SVGAGI. The CDR3 here is CASSEGWDTEAFF. CDR3 DNA: TGTGCCAGCAGCGAGGGATGGGACACTGAAGCTTTCTTT.

The rearrangement links TRBV21-1 to TRBJ1-4. TRBV21-1 is recorded as a pseudogene. The CDR3 contains 14 residues. Here the CDR3 reads CASSLQGGYEKLFF. The CDR3 nucleotides are TGTGCCAGCAGTCTGCAGGGAGGATATGAAAAACTGTTTTTT.

This clone was picked up a small number of times. This chain links TRBV19 with TRBJ1-2; 7 bases match TRBD1. Germline V lookup: CDR1 LNHDA, CDR2 SQIVND (reference sequence). Trimming at V came to 5 bases and at J to 11 bases, leaving 14 bases not matched to a gene. There are 14 residues in the CDR3. The CDR3 here is CASSLRTGWRGYTF. CDR3 coding DNA: TGTGCCAGTAGTCTCCGGACAGGTTGGCGAGGTTACACCTTC.

The chain employs TRBV29-1 and TRBJ2-1; the D gene is possibly TRBD2 (6 bases). CDR1 SQVTM and CDR2 ANQGSEA come from the germline V gene. CDR3 length equals 13 residues. Trimming pared 1 base from V and 8 bases from J, leaving 12 bases between. In nucleotides, the CDR3 is TGCAGCGTTGAAGTCGGGAGAGGCGATGAGCAGTTCTTC. Translated: CSVEVGRGDEQFF.

The chain couples TRBV4-3 to TRBJ1-1, with D maybe TRBD1 (5 bases). The CDR3 spans 15 residues. The ends were cut back, 0 bases at V and 1 base at J, with 9 bases in the middle. CDR1 is LGHNA, CDR2 YSLEER, per germline. The CDR3 coding sequence is TGCGCCAGCAGCCAAGATGCTGGGACGAACACTGAAGCTTTCTTT. Its translation: CASSQDAGTNTEAFF.

The chain couples TRBV7-9 to TRBJ2-7, with 12 bases fitting TRBD1. The CDR3 contains 14 residues. J lost 7 bases, V lost 3 bases, and 4 bases had no gene match. Germline CDR1 and CDR2: SEHNR and FQNEAQ (reference sequence). CDR3 sequence: CASSLGQGAEEQYF. CDR3 in DNA: TGTGCCAGCAGCTTGGGACAGGGGGCAGAGGAGCAGTACTTC.

The V gene is TRBV6-2 or TRBV6-3, the J gene TRBJ2-7; D is perhaps TRBD2 (5 bases). Trimming took off 2 bases at V and 5 bases at J, with 19 bases between the two ends. CDR3 length: 16 residues. Germline values: CDR1 MNHEY, CDR2 SVGEGT. CDR3 region: CASSYGQEVRIDEQYF. In DNA form, the CDR3 reads TGTGCCAGCAGTTACGGTCAGGAGGTACGGATTGACGAGCAGTACTTC.

The CDR3 DNA reads TGTGCCAGCTCACGTACGGGGGGCACAGATACGCAGTATTTT. Translated: CASSRTGGTDTQYF. The chain has TRBV18 and TRBJ2-3, with D perhaps TRBD2 (6 bases). The CDR3 runs to 14 residues. The germline V gene has CDR1 KGHSH and CDR2 LQKENI. Trimming took 4 bases from V and 1 from J, leaving 9 bases between them. The full variable domain, in which reference TRBV18 and TRBJ2-3 provide the parts outside the CDR3, is NAGVMQNPRHLVRRRGQEARLRCSPMKGHSHVYWYRQLPEEGLKFMVYLQKENIIDESGMPKERFSAEFPKEGPSILRIQQVVRGDSAAYFCASSRTGGTDTQYFGPGTRLTVL.

The J gene is TRBJ2-1, the V gene TRBV27; 9 nucleotides align to TRBD2. The trim removed 5 bases at V and 10 bases at J, leaving 12 bases unmatched. CDR3 length: 15 residues. Looked up from germline, CDR1 is MNHEY and CDR2 is SMNVEV (reference sequence). DNA of the CDR3: TGTGCCAGCAGTCTTAGCGGGGGACCTTGGGAAGAGCAGTTCTTC. It codes for CASSLSGGPWEEQFF.

V is TRBV6-5 and J is TRBJ1-2; 9 bases agree with TRBD1. Germline lookup yields CDR1 MNHEY and CDR2 SVGAGI. This CDR3 has 13 residues. Trimming removed 6 bases from V and 6 bases from J; junction bases left unmatched: 5. CDR3 DNA sequence: TGTGCCAGCAGCGGAAGACAGGGGGATGGCTACACCTTC. It encodes CASSGRQGDGYTF.

The CDR3 sequence is CASRVGTGVDQPQHF. The CDR3 nucleotides are TGTGCCAGCAGAGTCGGGACAGGGGTAGATCAGCCCCAGCATTTT. The chain links TRBV2 to TRBJ1-5; TRBD1 matches 10 bases. Germline trimming cut 6 bases from V and 5 bases from J; bases unmatched to any gene: 7. The CDR3 spans 15 residues. CDR1 SNHLY and CDR2 FYNNEI come from the germline V gene. Looking up the rest from reference TRBV2 and TRBJ1-5 gives the full variable domain: EPEVTQTPSHQVTQMGQEVILRCVPISNHLYFYWYRQILGQKVEFLVSFYNNEISEKSEIFDDQFSVERPDGSNFTLKIRSTKLEDSAMYFCASRVGTGVDQPQHFGDGTRLSIL.

CDR3 in DNA: TGTGCCAGCAGTTTCGGGGGGGCTACTGAAGCTTTCTTT. Protein sequence: CASSFGGATEAFF. The gene calls are TRBV6-2 or TRBV6-3 and TRBJ1-1; maybe TRBD1 (6 bases). CDR3 length: 13 residues. Germline lookup yields CDR1 MNHEY and CDR2 SVGEGT. The V end lost 4 bases, the J end lost 5 bases, and 11 bases lay between the germline ends.